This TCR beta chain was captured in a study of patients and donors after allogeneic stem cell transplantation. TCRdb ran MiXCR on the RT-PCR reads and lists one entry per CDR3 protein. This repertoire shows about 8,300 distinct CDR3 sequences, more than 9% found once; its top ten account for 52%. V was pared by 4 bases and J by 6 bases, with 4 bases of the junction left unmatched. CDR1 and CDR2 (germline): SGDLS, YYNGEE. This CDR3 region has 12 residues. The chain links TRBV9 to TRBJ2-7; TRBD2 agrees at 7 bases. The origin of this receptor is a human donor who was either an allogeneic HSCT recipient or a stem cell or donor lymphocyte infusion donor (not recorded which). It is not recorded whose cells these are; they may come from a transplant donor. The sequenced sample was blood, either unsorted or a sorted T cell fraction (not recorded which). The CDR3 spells CASSPGEGEQYF. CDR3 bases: TGTGCCAGCAGCCCTGGGGAGGGCGAGCAGTACTTC.